Detailed here is one TCR beta chain. What it binds is not known. Every subset had its genomic DNA shared out evenly among several immunoSEQ plates. The authors loaded roughly 180 ng DNA, around 30,000 T cell genomes, into sorted-subset replicate PCRs. Assay: immunoSEQ multiplex PCR; the TCRdb copy retains only in-frame clones and omits some. The top ten clones hold around 0.6% of a sample with under 1,100,000 clones, roughly 74% of them seen once. This sample is part of a study of shared clonotypes between healthy human individuals. General observations from the study: Memory subsets had estimated richness that was generally smaller than that of naive subsets. Of the naive CD4 clonotypes, 4% to 5% were shared across several donors.

From germline, CDR1 is MGHDK and CDR2 SYGVNS. The V end was cut by 4 bases, the J end by 5 bases, with 12 bases between. The CDR3 length is 14 residues. This TCR came from a man younger than 30 in good health. Some clones in this sample may be carry-over from other donors' samples. Sequencing used memory CD4+ T cells from PBMCs. The sample's subset: CD45RA-negative fraction. The chain uses TRBV25-1 and TRBJ2-1, with D hard to call. In nucleotides, the CDR3 is TGTGCCAGCAGTGCGCGCCGGAATCACAATGAGCAGTTCTTC. As protein: CASSARRNHNEQFF.